This TCR beta chain came from a study of tumor-infiltrating lymphocytes in primary liver carcinoma (dated by TCRdb to about 2017). Broadly, across the study: Of the five patients (three men and two women, aged 30 to 69 years), four had hepatocellular carcinoma and one had combined HCC and intrahepatic cholangiocarcinoma. The study combined TCRbeta repertoire sequencing, expression microarrays and whole-exome sequencing across five regions of each liver tumor, with adjacent normal tissue and blood. The five patients had tumors of stage T1-T3 N0M0, with maximum diameters ranging from 4.2 to 10 cm. Samples yielded roughly 3.65 to 7.5 million productive TCRbeta reads; read depth did not differ significantly between tissue types. Repertoires from technical replicates were highly reproducible, with mean shared-clone rates approximately 0.9 and correlation coefficients above 0.95. A total of roughly 35 specimens from 5 patients, comprising some 25 tumor regions, 5 adjacent noncancerous liver tissues and 5 peripheral blood samples, were covered by TCRbeta repertoire sequencing.

What the authors observed across the whole study: Bulk unsorted samples precluded comparing CD4+ and CD8+ T cell repertoires. Because only the TCR beta chain was sequenced and unpaired alpha chains were not captured, true repertoire diversity is likely underestimated. Only five patients were included in the study, and the authors note that the findings should be validated in a larger study. Repertoire overlap was higher between tumor regions (mean about 36%) than tumor-adjacent (around 17%) or tumor-blood (approximately 15%) pairs, consistent with antigen-driven expansion. A significantly larger repertoire fraction was made up by the top 250 clones in tumors than in blood (p = 0.039).

The CDR3 measures 14 amino acids from cysteine to phenylalanine. Only CDR3 DNA is held: 42 bases, read in frame from base 1. Starting from approximately 500 ng total RNA, TCRbeta-specific cDNA was produced by reverse transcription with a constant-region primer and ProtoScript II reverse transcriptase. Three nested multiplex PCR rounds, following a slightly modified ARM-PCR procedure, were used to build the TCRbeta libraries. Each of the first two PCR rounds ran for about 10 cycles and used multiplex TRBV1-TRBV30 forward primers together with a Cbeta reverse primer. Sample barcodes and Illumina adapters were added in a final 25-cycle PCR using Deep VentR polymerase. Before sequencing, amplicons of 200-500 bp were purified from gel using a QIAquick gel extraction kit. An Illumina HiSeq 2500 was used to sequence the TCRbeta amplicons with 250-bp paired-end reads. From the authors' description of their analysis: Trimmomatic v0.33 was used to quality-trim the reads, and FLASH v1.2.11 was used to merge paired reads so that full CDR3 sequences could be recovered. MiGEC v1.2.1b assigned V, D and J germline segments to the rearranged TCRbeta sequences. Clonotype statistics and Shannon-Wiener diversity indices were calculated with VDJtools v1.0.0. To reduce sampling bias, subsequent analyses other than the diversity analysis used only the 250 most abundant clonotypes in each sample. TCRdb passed the public sequencing reads through fastp at Q25 and MiXCR, retaining productive beta sequences. Entries that share a CDR3 protein sequence are merged under the most common genes and DNA. The V and J calls here are based on TCRdb, not the publication. This sample has over 75,000 distinct CDR3 sequences in its table, and less than 70% of those were observed once. The ten top clones hold around 27% of the sample.

Regarding this clonotype: Its binding antigen is unknown. A junction boundary mismatches the germline segment, possibly from a read error.

Without any cell sorting, total RNA and DNA were extracted together from 20-30 mg of bulk tissue using the AllPrep DNA/RNA mini kit. Surgical resection was performed in China between 2015 and early 2016 on a handful of patients with histopathologically diagnosed primary liver carcinoma. Chronic HBV infection was present in the patients, and the patients were treatment-naive at sampling. Pieces of fresh tumor and adjacent tissue were cut in half, with one half kept in RNAlater at -80 degrees C and the other half sent for histology. Sequencing was done on a sample of tumor-adjacent normal liver tissue. The sequence came from a man aged 40-49 years with primary liver carcinoma and hepatitis B virus infection. The V and J segments used are TRBV12-3 or TRBV12-4 and TRBJ2-7, with a weak D call of TRBD2 (7 bases match). Read as DNA, the sequence is TGTGACAGCAGTTTAGGGGGGGGAATCTACGAGCAGTACTTC. It specifies CDSSLGGGIYEQYF.